The clone carrying this T cell receptor (beta chain) was counted only a few times. Antigen unknown. The CDR3 runs 14 residues. Germline-derived CDR1 and CDR2 are SNHLY and FYNNEI. The trim removed 6 bases at V and 5 bases at J, leaving 5 bases unmatched. The sample belongs to a study of cytomegalovirus exposure and HLA in healthy donors. General study points: V- and J-gene trimming of TCR beta was linked (in a later analysis) to a missense DCLRE1C variant. Association with HLA alleles at 0.05 false discovery rate was found for 16,951 TCR beta sequences in a later analysis.

Primers included in the PCR were 60 Vbeta and 13 Jbeta primers. Authors' data handling: The count from a later analysis was 79 million or so unique TCR beta chains, some 9.9 million of them shared. Profiling relied on immunoSEQ multiplex PCR, and the TCRdb table lists in-frame clones only, not all of them. V, J and clone size derive from that table, while D and trimming were established from the DNA sequence. The table shows 130,000 to 150,000 clones, with roughly 78% occurring only once. The source of this sequence is a female donor in good health and CMV-seronegative. The sequencing input was PBMCs. V gene TRBV2 combines with J gene TRBJ1-5; TRBD1 matches at 9 bases. Here the CDR3 reads CASSSGTGHQPQHF. The CDR3 nucleotides are TGTGCCAGCAGCTCCGGGACAGGGCATCAGCCCCAGCATTTT.